This TCR beta chain emerged from a study of lung T cells in sarcoidosis with Löfgren's syndrome. The CDR3 totals 15 residues. Germline assignment: CDR1 MNHEY and CDR2 SVGEGT. Trimming removed 2 bases from V and 5 bases from J; junction bases left unmatched: 8. Study outcomes and limitations: Paired TRAV12-1/TRBV2 TCRs showed CDR3 homology and preferential pairing.

TCRdb recomputed calls from the reads with MiXCR, one row per CDR3 protein. The data show more than 50,000 distinct CDR3 sequences, around 20% seen once. This clonotype was observed many times. Its target is not known. Sequenced sample: CD4+ T cells from PBMCs. The genes are TRBV6-2 or TRBV6-3 and TRBJ2-5, with 7 bases fitting TRBD2. The sequence was collected from a human donor with sarcoidosis (Löfgren's syndrome or another form), or a control subject (not recorded which). CDR3 sequence: CASSYQREMTETQYF. CDR3 DNA: TGTGCCAGCAGTTACCAGCGGGAAATGACGGAGACCCAGTACTTC.